This is a list of T cell receptor beta chains from one sample in a study of regulatory T cells in long-lasting Graves disease. From the multiplex PCR reads, TCRdb called clonotypes with MiXCR, one entry per CDR3 protein. The data hold 350,000 to 450,000 distinct CDR3 sequences, with approximately 15% observed a single time. This sample also belongs to another study, concerning T cells in Graves' hyperthyroidism and ophthalmopathy.

The material was peripheral blood mononuclear cells (PBMCs), obtained at new diagnosis, from a patient treated with antithyroid drugs. Receptor source: a man in his forties with Graves disease. Both conserved end residues are part of each CDR3. A D gene is named only where the DNA matches it firmly. The size of a clone is reported for some rows only, either as once, few or many, or as a class for expanded clones.

D gene: -
V gene: TRBV5-1
J gene: TRBJ2-1
clone size: many
CDR3 DNA: TGCGCCAGCAGCGCCCAGGGGGGTTCCTACAATGAGCAGTTCTTC
CDR3 protein: CASSAQGGSYNEQFF

D gene: -
V gene: TRBV20-1
J gene: TRBJ2-5
clone size: -
CDR3 DNA: TGCAGTGCTAGCCGGCAATTACAAGAGACCCAGTACTTC
CDR3 protein: CSASRQLQETQYF

D gene: -
V gene: TRBV30
J gene: TRBJ2-2
clone size: many
CDR3 DNA: TGTGCCTGGACGGGGGCTCTAGGGAACACCGGGGAGCTGTTTTTT
CDR3 protein: CAWTGALGNTGELFF

D gene: TRBD1
V gene: TRBV2
J gene: TRBJ2-7
clone size: few
CDR3 DNA: TGTGCCGGGACAGGGGGCCATTTCTACGAGCAGTACTTC
CDR3 protein: CAGTGGHFYEQYF

D gene: TRBD1
V gene: TRBV18
J gene: TRBJ1-2
clone size: many
CDR3 DNA: TGTGCCAGCTCACCTGGGAGACAGGGCTATGGCTACACCTTC
CDR3 protein: CASSPGRQGYGYTF

D gene: -
V gene: TRBV5-1
J gene: TRBJ2-2
clone size: -
CDR3 DNA: TGCGCCAGCAGCCCGTCACCGGGACTTCCGAACACCGGGGAGCTGTTTTTT
CDR3 protein: CASSPSPGLPNTGELFF

D gene: -
V gene: TRBV6-1
J gene: TRBJ2-7
clone size: many
CDR3 DNA: TGTGCCAGCAGTAAAGGGGGGGCCGGCGGCTACGAGCAGTACTTC
CDR3 protein: CASSKGGAGGYEQYF

D gene: -
V gene: TRBV2
J gene: TRBJ2-7
clone size: -
CDR3 DNA: TGTGCCAGCAGTGAAAGGCAAGTCCACGAGCAGTACTTC
CDR3 protein: CASSERQVHEQYF

D gene: -
V gene: TRBV2
J gene: TRBJ2-2
clone size: few
CDR3 DNA: TGTGCCAGCAGTTTATTTGGGGCGGGGGCCCCGCTCGGCGAGCTGTTTTTT
CDR3 protein: CASSLFGAGAPLGELFF

D gene: -
V gene: TRBV18
J gene: TRBJ2-3
clone size: many
CDR3 DNA: TGTGCCAGCTCCCCGGACCTGCCTACGCAGTATTTT
CDR3 protein: CASSPDLPTQYF

D gene: -
V gene: TRBV12-3/TRBV12-4
J gene: TRBJ2-1
clone size: -
CDR3 DNA: TGTGCCAGCAGTAGGGAGCTCAATGAGCAGTTCTTC
CDR3 protein: CASSRELNEQFF

D gene: -
V gene: TRBV10-3
J gene: TRBJ2-1
clone size: few
CDR3 DNA: TGTGCCATCAGTGAAGGGACACGGAGCTCCTACAATGAGCAGTTCTTC
CDR3 protein: CAISEGTRSSYNEQFF

D gene: -
V gene: TRBV12-5
J gene: TRBJ2-7
clone size: few
CDR3 DNA: TGTGCTAGTGGTTTGGTACCATGGGGGGAAAGCTCCTACGAGCAGTACTTC
CDR3 protein: CASGLVPWGESSYEQYF

D gene: -
V gene: TRBV18
J gene: TRBJ2-5
clone size: few
CDR3 DNA: TGTGCCAGCTCATCCATTGTGACAGCTCAAGAGACCCAGTACTTC
CDR3 protein: CASSSIVTAQETQYF

D gene: -
V gene: TRBV6-2/TRBV6-3
J gene: TRBJ2-3
clone size: few
CDR3 DNA: TGTGCCAGCAGTTTAATCTTCACAGATACGCAGTATTTT
CDR3 protein: CASSLIFTDTQYF

D gene: -
V gene: TRBV7-2
J gene: TRBJ2-3
clone size: -
CDR3 DNA: TGTGCCAGCAGCTTAGTGGCACAACTTCTCACAGATACGCAGTATTTT
CDR3 protein: CASSLVAQLLTDTQYF

D gene: -
V gene: TRBV7-3
J gene: TRBJ2-1
clone size: many
CDR3 DNA: TGTGCCAGCAGCTTAGATGTTGGTGAGCAGTTCTTC
CDR3 protein: CASSLDVGEQFF

D gene: TRBD1
V gene: TRBV18
J gene: TRBJ2-3
clone size: many
CDR3 DNA: TGTGCCAGCTCGACAGGGGGCACAGATACGCAGTATTTT
CDR3 protein: CASSTGGTDTQYF

D gene: -
V gene: TRBV6-1
J gene: TRBJ2-7
clone size: -
CDR3 DNA: TGTGCCAGCAGTCACGGGGTCGCCTACGAGCAGTACTTC
CDR3 protein: CASSHGVAYEQYF

D gene: -
V gene: TRBV2
J gene: TRBJ2-5
clone size: many
CDR3 DNA: TGTGCCAGCAGTGATAGGGCAAAAGAGACCCAGTACTTC
CDR3 protein: CASSDRAKETQYF

D gene: TRBD1
V gene: TRBV6-2/TRBV6-3
J gene: TRBJ1-5
clone size: few
CDR3 DNA: TGTGCCAGCAGTTACTCAAGGACAGGGGCAAAAGATCAGCCCCAGCATTTT
CDR3 protein: CASSYSRTGAKDQPQHF

D gene: TRBD1
V gene: TRBV12-3/TRBV12-4
J gene: TRBJ2-3
clone size: few
CDR3 DNA: TGTGCCAGCAGTTTTCAGGGGGCTGGAGCAGATACGCAGTATTTT
CDR3 protein: CASSFQGAGADTQYF

D gene: TRBD1
V gene: TRBV28
J gene: TRBJ1-4
clone size: many
CDR3 DNA: TGTGCCAGCAAACCACAGGGGGAAAAACTGTTTTTT
CDR3 protein: CASKPQGEKLFF

D gene: TRBD2
V gene: TRBV5-6
J gene: TRBJ2-5
clone size: many
CDR3 DNA: TGTGCCAGCAGCTTGGCCTGGGGGGGGGAGACCCAGTACTTC
CDR3 protein: CASSLAWGGETQYF

D gene: TRBD1
V gene: TRBV2
J gene: TRBJ1-5
clone size: many
CDR3 DNA: TGTGCCAGCAATAGACAGGGGGACAATCAGCCCCAGCATTTT
CDR3 protein: CASNRQGDNQPQHF

D gene: TRBD1
V gene: TRBV2
J gene: TRBJ1-6
clone size: many
CDR3 DNA: TGTGCCAGCAGTGTATCAGGGGGTATTAATTCACCCCTCCACTTT
CDR3 protein: CASSVSGGINSPLHF

D gene: -
V gene: TRBV11-2
J gene: TRBJ2-3
clone size: many
CDR3 DNA: TGTGCCAGCAGCTTAGATCACCGCGTCACAGATACGCAGTATTTT
CDR3 protein: CASSLDHRVTDTQYF

D gene: -
V gene: TRBV24-1
J gene: TRBJ1-1
clone size: many
CDR3 DNA: TGTGCCACCAGTGATTACAGGAACACTGAAGCTTTCTTT
CDR3 protein: CATSDYRNTEAFF

D gene: -
V gene: TRBV6-2/TRBV6-3
J gene: TRBJ2-7
clone size: -
CDR3 DNA: TGTGCCAGCAGTTATCTTTCAGTCGAGCAGTACTTC
CDR3 protein: CASSYLSVEQYF

D gene: TRBD1
V gene: TRBV20-1
J gene: TRBJ2-7
clone size: -
CDR3 DNA: TGCAGTGCTAACCGCCACGACAGGGTCTCACGGGGCGAGCAGTACTTC
CDR3 protein: CSANRHDRVSRGEQYF

D gene: -
V gene: TRBV29-1
J gene: TRBJ2-3
clone size: -
CDR3 DNA: TGCAGCGTTTGGAAAAGGGTGGCAGATACGCAGTATTTT
CDR3 protein: CSVWKRVADTQYF

D gene: -
V gene: TRBV28
J gene: TRBJ1-5
clone size: many
CDR3 DNA: TGTGCCAGCAGTTTCCTTCAGACGGGCAATCAGCCCCAGCATTTT
CDR3 protein: CASSFLQTGNQPQHF

D gene: TRBD1
V gene: TRBV7-9
J gene: TRBJ1-5
clone size: once
CDR3 DNA: TGTGCCAGCAGCGCGGGACAGGGGCCCCTAAAGAATCAGCCCCAGCATTTT
CDR3 protein: CASSAGQGPLKNQPQHF

D gene: TRBD1
V gene: TRBV11-2
J gene: TRBJ2-7
clone size: few
CDR3 DNA: TGTGCCAGCAGCCCTCGACAGGGTCTAGGGACGTACGAGCAGTACTTC
CDR3 protein: CASSPRQGLGTYEQYF

D gene: -
V gene: TRBV11-3
J gene: TRBJ1-1
clone size: many
CDR3 DNA: TGTGCCAGCAGCTTGAGGGGGGCGCTAACTGAAGCTTTCTTT
CDR3 protein: CASSLRGALTEAFF

D gene: TRBD2
V gene: TRBV5-4
J gene: TRBJ2-4
clone size: -
CDR3 DNA: TGTGCCAGCAGCTTGGGGGCTAGCGGGGGGGCTAGAAACATTCAGTACTTC
CDR3 protein: CASSLGASGGARNIQYF

D gene: -
V gene: TRBV27
J gene: TRBJ1-2
clone size: -
CDR3 DNA: TGTGCCAGCAGCCGTACGGGGGGGCTTATTAACCATGGCTATACCTTC
CDR3 protein: CASSRTGGLINHGYTF

D gene: -
V gene: TRBV30
J gene: TRBJ2-7
clone size: many
CDR3 DNA: TGTGCCTGGACCCCACCAGGCACTAGCTCCTACGAGCAGTACTTC
CDR3 protein: CAWTPPGTSSYEQYF

D gene: TRBD2
V gene: TRBV28
J gene: TRBJ2-1
clone size: many
CDR3 DNA: TGTGCCAGCAGTCCAGCGGGGGGGTACAATGAGCAGTTCTTC
CDR3 protein: CASSPAGGYNEQFF

D gene: -
V gene: TRBV11-3
J gene: TRBJ2-3
clone size: many
CDR3 DNA: TGTGCCAGCAGCCCCGCCGGGACTTATGGCACAGATACGCAGTATTTT
CDR3 protein: CASSPAGTYGTDTQYF

D gene: -
V gene: TRBV7-9
J gene: TRBJ2-1
clone size: many
CDR3 DNA: TGTGCCAGCAGCTCTGCAGCATCCTACAATGAGCAGTTCTTC
CDR3 protein: CASSSAASYNEQFF

D gene: -
V gene: TRBV14
J gene: TRBJ2-3
clone size: many
CDR3 DNA: TGTGCCAGCAGCCAAGGTTCCCGAGAGAGTACGCAGTATTTT
CDR3 protein: CASSQGSRESTQYF

D gene: -
V gene: TRBV28
J gene: TRBJ2-3
clone size: many
CDR3 DNA: TGTGCCGCTGGGGGGGGGGGCCGAGATACGCAGTATTTT
CDR3 protein: CAAGGGGRDTQYF

D gene: -
V gene: TRBV12-3/TRBV12-4
J gene: TRBJ2-3
clone size: many
CDR3 DNA: TGTGCCAGCCTTGAGTACAATACGCAGTATTTT
CDR3 protein: CASLEYNTQYF

D gene: TRBD1
V gene: TRBV6-2/TRBV6-3
J gene: TRBJ2-5
clone size: many
CDR3 DNA: TGTGCCAGCAGTGACCGGGACAGGGTTCGAGAGACCCAGTACTTC
CDR3 protein: CASSDRDRVRETQYF

D gene: -
V gene: TRBV7-8
J gene: TRBJ2-7
clone size: -
CDR3 DNA: TGTGCCAGCGGGAATCCATCCTACGAGCAGTACTTC
CDR3 protein: CASGNPSYEQYF

D gene: TRBD1
V gene: TRBV12-3/TRBV12-4
J gene: TRBJ2-1
clone size: many
CDR3 DNA: TGTGCCAGCAGTTTGGGACAGGGGCTGAATGAGCAGTTCTTC
CDR3 protein: CASSLGQGLNEQFF